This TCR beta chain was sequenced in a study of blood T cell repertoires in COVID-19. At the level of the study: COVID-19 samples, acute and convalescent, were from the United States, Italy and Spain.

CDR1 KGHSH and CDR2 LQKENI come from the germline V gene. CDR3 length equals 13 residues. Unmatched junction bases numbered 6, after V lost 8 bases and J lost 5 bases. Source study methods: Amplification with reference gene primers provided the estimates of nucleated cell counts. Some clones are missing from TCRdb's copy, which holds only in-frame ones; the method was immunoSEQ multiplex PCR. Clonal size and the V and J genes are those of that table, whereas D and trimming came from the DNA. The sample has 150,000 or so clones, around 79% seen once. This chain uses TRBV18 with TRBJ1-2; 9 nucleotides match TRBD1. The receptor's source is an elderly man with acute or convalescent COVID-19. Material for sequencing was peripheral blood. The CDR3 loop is CASETGGAYGYTF. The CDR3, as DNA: TGTGCCAGCGAAACAGGGGGCGCTTATGGCTACACCTTC.